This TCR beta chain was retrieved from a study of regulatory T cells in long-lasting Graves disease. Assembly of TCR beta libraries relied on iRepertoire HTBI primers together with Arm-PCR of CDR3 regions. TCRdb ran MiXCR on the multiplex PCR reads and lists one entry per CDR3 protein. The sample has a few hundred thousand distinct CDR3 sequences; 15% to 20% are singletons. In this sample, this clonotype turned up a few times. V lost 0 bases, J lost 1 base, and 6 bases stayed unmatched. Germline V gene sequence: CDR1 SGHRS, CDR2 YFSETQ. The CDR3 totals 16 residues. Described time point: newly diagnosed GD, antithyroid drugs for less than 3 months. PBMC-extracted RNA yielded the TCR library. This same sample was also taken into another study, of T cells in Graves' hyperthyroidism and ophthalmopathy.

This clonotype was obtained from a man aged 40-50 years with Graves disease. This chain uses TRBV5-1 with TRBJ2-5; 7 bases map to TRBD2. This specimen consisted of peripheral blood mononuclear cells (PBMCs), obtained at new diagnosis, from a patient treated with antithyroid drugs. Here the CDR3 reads CASSLASGASQETQYF. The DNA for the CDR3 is TGCGCCAGCAGCTTGGCGAGCGGGGCGAGCCAAGAGACCCAGTACTTC.